This T cell receptor beta chain was captured in a study of T cells in tuberculosis. Study-level results: GEM motif frequencies gave more than 65% accuracy; the GMM repertoire gave about 90%. GMM-specific TCRs were nearer to active tuberculosis alpha repertoires, suggesting expansion.

Remarks on this clone: The antigen remains undetermined.

The V and J ends lost 5 bases and 3 bases, in that order; junction bases with no gene match: 7. Germline lookup yields CDR1 SGHVS and CDR2 FNYEAQ. CDR3 length: 15 amino acids. The table came from immunoSEQ multiplex PCR; TCRdb's copy has only in-frame clones and leaves some out. The data show tens of thousands of clones, nearly 90% seen once. This sample's time point: new active TB diagnosis, blood taken before or within 7 days of starting treatment. This receptor was identified in an adult with tuberculosis. The material sequenced was PBMCs, taken at tuberculosis diagnosis. The genes are TRBV7-6 and TRBJ1-3; 7 nucleotides match TRBD1. Here the CDR3 DNA reads TGTGCCAGCAGCACCAGGGGGAGAGGTGGAAACACCATATATTTT. It yields the protein CASSTRGRGGNTIYF.